These 12 T cell receptor beta chains originate from one sample sequenced in a study of neurological immune-mediated disorders. TCRdb itself ran the 5' RACE reads through MiXCR, one entry per CDR3 protein. The data hold about 46,000 distinct CDR3 sequences, with 1.9% observed a single time. The sample comprised PBMCs. The receptors originated from a woman in her forties with multiple sclerosis.

This clonotype was counted between two and nine times. A much more abundant neighbour one base away suggests this may be a read error. The chain employs TRBV20-1 and TRBJ1-2; D is ambiguous. Trimming took 6 bases from V and 4 from J, leaving 18 bases between them. Germline CDR1 DFQATT, CDR2 SNEGSKA (reference sequence). CDR3 size: 14 residues. CDR3 DNA: TGCAGTGCCTCTCACGGGGTGAGCGGCTATGGCTACACCTTC. Its protein is CSASHGVSGYGYTF.

The DNA of the CDR3 is TGTGCCAGCAGCCAAGATATACCGGCGCTGGATGGCTACACCTTC. This sequence encodes CASSQDIPALDGYTF. This chain connects TRBV14 to TRBJ1-2; D not certain. There are 15 residues in the CDR3. V lost 0 bases to trimming and J lost 6 bases, with 14 bases between them. The germline V gene has CDR1 SGHDN and CDR2 FVKESK.

Ten or more counts support this clonotype. The chain carries TRBV24-1 and TRBJ1-5, with D maybe TRBD1 (5 bases). V was cut by 6 bases and J by 5 bases, with 7 bases left in between. The CDR3 runs 12 residues. Germline V gene lookup returns CDR1 KGHDR and CDR2 SFDVKD. In DNA form, the CDR3 reads TGTGCCACCAGTTTACAGGATCAGCCCCAGCATTTT. It yields the protein CATSLQDQPQHF.

This clonotype was picked up many times. This chain links TRBV7-3 with TRBJ1-1, with TRBD1 matching over 7 bases. The CDR3 has 13 amino acids. Germline values: CDR1 SGHTA, CDR2 FQGTGA. The V segment lost 5 bases and the J segment 5 bases; nucleotides outside the gene matches: 5. The CDR3 loop is CASSARGQTEAFF. For the CDR3, the DNA is TGTGCCAGCAGCGCGAGGGGGCAAACTGAAGCTTTCTTT.

As for this clonotype: One base away lies a much larger clone, so this may be a sequencing read error. V usage is TRBV10-3 and J usage is TRBJ1-6; D ambiguous. CDR3 length: 13 residues. The germline V gene has CDR1 ENHRY and CDR2 SYGVKD. CDR3: CAIRPENNSPLNF. The CDR3 nucleotides are TGTGCCATCAGGCCGGAAAACAATTCACCCCTCAACTTT.

The table lists this clonotype with many counts. J is TRBJ2-7 and V is TRBV5-1; 9 bases align to TRBD1. V was clipped by 4 bases and J by 3 bases; unmatched bases: 8. Per the germline V gene, CDR1 is SGHRS and CDR2 is YFSETQ. There are 15 residues in the CDR3. The CDR3 coding sequence is TGCGCCAGCAGCCCCGAAGGACAGGGGCTCTACGAGCAGTACTTC. Amino acids: CASSPEGQGLYEQYF.

In its sample, this clonotype was seen many times. The chain recombines TRBV6-1 with TRBJ2-3; 10 positions match TRBD2. Germline lookup yields CDR1 MNHNS and CDR2 SASEGT. The CDR3 sequence is 16 residues long. Trimming cost V 5 bases and J 5 bases; bases outside gene matches: 10. CDR3 DNA sequence: TGTGCCAGCAGTTTCGCGAGCGGGGGGGGAGTAGATACGCAGTATTTT. This encodes CASSFASGGGVDTQYF.

This clonotype came up many times. The V gene is TRBV12-3 or TRBV12-4, the J gene TRBJ2-4; the D is unclear. CDR3 length: 14 amino acids. The germline V and J ends were trimmed by 6 bases and 0 bases, with 9 bases remaining between them. CDR3 loop: CASSRDLAKNIQYF. In DNA, the CDR3 is TGTGCCAGCAGCAGAGATCTAGCCAAAAACATTCAGTACTTC.

There are many counts of this clonotype. The chain combines TRBV7-3 with TRBJ2-3, with 7 bases identical to TRBD1. This CDR3 contains 14 residues. From germline, CDR1 is SGHTA and CDR2 FQGTGA. V lost 6 bases, J lost 1 base, and 4 bases stayed unmatched. The CDR3, as DNA: TGTGCCAGCAGGGACGGACAGGGCACAGATACGCAGTATTTT. Translation: CASRDGQGTDTQYF.

This clonotype was detected many times. This chain joins TRBV29-1 and TRBJ2-5; no definite D call. V shed 1 base and J shed 2 bases, with 11 bases lying between them. CDR1 is SQVTM and CDR2 is ANQGSEA in the germline V gene. This CDR3 comprises 14 residues. The CDR3 DNA sequence: TGCAGCGTTGAAGTAGCCAGACCGCAAGAGACCCAGTACTTC. Translating gives CSVEVARPQETQYF.

This clonotype was observed many times. The chain combines TRBV12-3 or TRBV12-4 with TRBJ2-1; either TRBD1 or TRBD2 may fit D (6 bases each). The CDR3 covers 17 residues. Trimming removed 4 bases at V and 8 bases at J, with 24 bases between. The CDR3 reads CASSSDPVWGARDEQFF. The CDR3 bases are TGTGCCAGCAGTTCCGACCCGGTATGGGGGGCTAGGGATGAGCAGTTCTTC.

At least ten counts were recorded for this clonotype. The V and J genes are TRBV5-1 and TRBJ1-1; perhaps TRBD1 as D (6 bases). Germline V gene data show CDR1 as SGHRS and CDR2 as YFSETQ. The CDR3 spans 16 residues. Trimming removed 0 bases from V and 2 bases from J, with 14 bases in between. The CDR3 is CASSLVWGRENTEAFF. CDR3 sequence (DNA): TGCGCCAGCAGCTTGGTTTGGGGGCGAGAAAACACTGAAGCTTTCTTT.